This passage covers 2 T cell receptor beta chains from one sample sequenced in a study of Graves' ophthalmopathy and Graves' hyperthyroidism. TCR beta CDR3 amplification used RNA transcripts. HTBI primers served in a first-round RT-PCR, which a second-round multiplex PCR followed. TCRdb re-called the multiplex PCR reads through MiXCR, storing one row per CDR3 protein. This table has fewer than 600,000 distinct CDR3 sequences, around 14% appearing once. The sequenced material came from blood. These receptors were obtained from a woman aged 25 to 39 with Graves' ophthalmopathy.

The V call is TRBV11-3, the J call TRBJ2-7; D is undetermined. V was cut by 3 bases and J by 3 bases, with 9 bases left in between. Germline CDR1 and CDR2: SGHNT and YENEEA. The CDR3 covers 13 residues. The CDR3 loop reads CASSFNRVYEQYF. In DNA form, the CDR3 reads TGTGCCAGCAGCTTTAACCGAGTCTACGAGCAGTACTTC.

This clonotype was counted at least ten times. The chain employs TRBV11-2 and TRBJ1-5; TRBD1 agrees at 8 bases. Germline CDR1 is SGHAT and CDR2 is FQNNGV. The junction had 5 bases not matched to a gene; V was cut back by 3 bases and J by 1 base. The length of the CDR3 is 16 residues. CDR3 sequence: CASSLWTGLSNQPQHF. The DNA of the CDR3 is TGTGCCAGCAGCTTGTGGACAGGGTTGAGCAATCAGCCCCAGCATTTT.